These 24 T cell receptor beta chains came from one sample sequenced in a study of cytomegalovirus exposure and HLA in healthy donors. It was with 60 Vbeta and 13 Jbeta primers that the PCR ran. The table came from immunoSEQ multiplex PCR; TCRdb's copy has only in-frame clones and leaves some out. The repertoire consists of around 37,000 clones, with roughly 80% occurring once and the leading ten covering around 3%. Source material: PBMCs. The receptors were gathered from a man in his forties or fifties in good health and CMV-seronegative.

The J gene is TRBJ1-5, the V gene TRBV19, with a weak D call TRBD1 (5 bases). The germline V gene has CDR1 LNHDA and CDR2 SQIVND (reference sequence). Trimming shortened V by 3 bases and J by 5 bases, and 8 bases separated the two germline ends. This CDR3 has 13 residues. The DNA for the CDR3 is TGTGCCAGTAGTATCGGGGGGTATCAGCCCCAGCATTTT. Its translation: CASSIGGYQPQHF.

The genes are TRBV25-1 and TRBJ1-2; 8 bases match TRBD1. The CDR3 length is 18 residues. Per germline, CDR1 MGHDK and CDR2 SYGVNS. After removal of 5 bases from V and 4 bases from J, the junction contained 18 bases not matched to a gene. CDR3 in amino acids: CASSLERSWQGATYGYTF. DNA for the CDR3: TGTGCCAGCAGTCTCGAGCGATCCTGGCAGGGGGCGACCTATGGCTACACCTTC.

The V and J genes are TRBV6-4 and TRBJ2-1; tentatively, D is TRBD2 (5 bases). The V end was cut by 6 bases, the J end by 0 bases, with 12 bases between. The CDR3 is 15 residues long. CDR1 and CDR2 from the germline V gene are MRHNA and SNTAGT. CDR3 sequence (DNA): TGTGCCAGCAGCGCCGGACTTTTCTCCTACAATGAGCAGTTCTTC. Residues: CASSAGLFSYNEQFF.

The chain recombines TRBV2 with TRBJ2-5; D may be TRBD2 (5 bases). The ends were cut back, 3 bases at V and 11 bases at J, with 13 bases in the middle. Germline V gene lookup returns CDR1 SNHLY and CDR2 FYNNEI. The CDR3 spans 12 residues. CDR3 region: CASSDYSWEQYF. The CDR3 DNA reads TGTGCCAGCAGTGACTATTCATGGGAGCAGTACTTC.

V usage is TRBV5-6 and J usage is TRBJ1-1, with D possibly matching TRBD1 (5 bases). The CDR3 loop spans 16 amino acids. Germline V gene lookup returns CDR1 SGHDT and CDR2 YYEEEE. The V and J ends lost 5 bases and 4 bases respectively, with 21 bases between them. CDR3 amino acids: CASSPNPQGRGTEAFF. The DNA of the CDR3 is TGTGCCAGCAGTCCCAACCCGCAAGGGAGGGGCACTGAAGCTTTCTTT.

The rearrangement joins TRBV5-6 to TRBJ2-7; 7 nucleotides line up with TRBD2. Germline CDR1 and CDR2: SGHDT and YYEEEE. The CDR3 contains 19 residues. The V and J ends lost 4 bases and 4 bases, in that order; junction bases with no gene match: 23. CDR3 nucleotides: TGTGCCAGCAGCGGGAGTCGGGATTGGGGGGGTCGATCTAAGTACGAGCAGTACTTC. Its translation: CASSGSRDWGGRSKYEQYF. The entire variable domain, with the rest obtained from reference TRBV5-6 and TRBJ2-7, is as follows: DAGVTQSPTHLIKTRGQQVTLRCSPKSGHDTVSWYQQALGQGPQFIFQYYEEEERQRGNFPDRFSGHQFPNYSSELNVNALLLGDSALYLCASSGSRDWGGRSKYEQYFGPGTRLTVT.

The chain has TRBV7-2 and TRBJ2-1, with D perhaps TRBD2 (5 bases). The CDR3 extends over 16 amino acids. V was shortened by 4 bases and J by 4 bases, with 17 bases between the two germline ends. CDR1 SGHTA and CDR2 FQGNSA come from the germline V gene. The CDR3 loop is CASSSITRTVYNEQFF. CDR3 nucleotide sequence: TGTGCCAGCAGCTCAATTACTCGGACTGTTTACAATGAGCAGTTCTTC.

The rearrangement joins TRBV4-1 to TRBJ2-4; 8 bases match TRBD1. J lost 4 bases, V lost 2 bases, and 4 bases had no gene match. This CDR3 contains 15 residues. In germline, CDR1 is MGHRA, CDR2 YSYEKL. This CDR3 reads CASSQLDREKNIQYF. CDR3 DNA: TGCGCCAGCAGCCAACTGGACAGGGAAAAAAACATTCAGTACTTC.

The rearrangement joins TRBV28 to TRBJ2-6; weak D call: TRBD2 (5 bases). Trimming took 1 base from V and 4 from J, leaving 8 bases between them. Per the germline V gene, CDR1 is MDHEN and CDR2 is SYDVKM. The CDR3 runs 15 residues. This CDR3 reads CASSLLGAGANVLTF. CDR3 in DNA: TGTGCCAGCAGTTTATTGGGAGCAGGGGCCAACGTCCTGACTTTC.

The chain has TRBV30 and TRBJ1-3; TRBD1 is a possible D gene (6 bases). CDR3 length: 13 amino acids. V lost 0 bases and J lost 5, with 8 bases in between. Germline CDR1 reads GTSNPN; CDR2 reads SVGIG (reference sequence). The chain's CDR3 is CAWSVGGRNTIYF. Written as DNA, the CDR3 is TGTGCCTGGAGTGTAGGGGGAAGAAACACCATATATTTT.

The table lists this clone with a few counts. The J gene is TRBJ2-3, the V gene TRBV4-3, with a tentative D call TRBD1 (6 bases). The germline V and J ends were trimmed by 1 base and 5 bases, with 13 bases remaining between them. Germline CDR1 reads LGHNA; CDR2 reads YSLEER. The CDR3 has 15 residues. The CDR3 here is CASSQADSPKDTQYF. The CDR3 DNA is TGCGCCAGCAGCCAAGCGGACAGCCCCAAAGATACGCAGTATTTT.

This clone showed up just a few times. The chain combines TRBV15 with TRBJ1-5; 7 nucleotides line up with TRBD1. Germline CDR1 and CDR2: LNHNV and YYDKDF (reference sequence). V lost 8 bases to trimming and J lost 1 base; unmatched junction nucleotides: 5. This CDR3 is built from 14 residues. The DNA of the CDR3 is TGTGCCACCTCGCGACAGGGCAGCAATCAGCCCCAGCATTTT. Translated, it gives CATSRQGSNQPQHF.

The chain joins TRBV19 to TRBJ2-1; 8 bases match TRBD2. The V gene's germline CDR1 is LNHDA and CDR2 SQIVND (reference sequence). This CDR3 has 15 amino acids. V gave up 6 bases and J gave up 4 bases; unmatched junction bases: 8. The CDR3 DNA is TGTGCCAGTAGCGATAGCGGGGAGTTTTACAATGAGCAGTTCTTC. It specifies CASSDSGEFYNEQFF. Looking up the rest from reference TRBV19 and TRBJ2-1 gives the full variable domain: DGGITQSPKYLFRKEGQNVTLSCEQNLNHDAMYWYRQDPGQGLRLIYYSQIVNDFQKGDIAEGYSVSREKKESFPLTVTSAQKNPTAFYLCASSDSGEFYNEQFFGPGTRLTVL.

This chain uses TRBV11-2 with TRBJ2-1; 9 nucleotides line up with TRBD2. V lost 2 bases and J lost 0; bases outside the gene matches: 8. The germline gives CDR1 SGHAT, CDR2 FQNNGV. The CDR3 has 18 amino acids. The chain's CDR3 is CASSLFSAGGLSYNEQFF. In DNA form, the CDR3 reads TGTGCCAGCAGCTTATTTTCAGCGGGAGGCCTCTCCTACAATGAGCAGTTCTTC.

The chain combines TRBV11-2 with TRBJ2-7; D uncertain. Germline CDR1 is SGHAT and CDR2 is FQNNGV. The V gene lost 3 bases and the J gene lost 7 bases, with 13 bases spanning the gap. The CDR3 sequence is 13 residues long. DNA of the CDR3: TGTGCCAGCAGCTTGGCAGGTGGGTGGGAGCAGTACTTC. This gives the protein CASSLAGGWEQYF.

The chain couples TRBV10-3 to TRBJ2-1; a possible D gene is TRBD2 (5 bases). The germline V gene encodes CDR1 ENHRY and CDR2 SYGVKD. CDR3 size: 14 residues. Trimming left V 5 bases short and J 7 bases short, with 15 bases between. This CDR3 reads CAISPGSSGNEQFF. The CDR3, as DNA: TGTGCCATCAGTCCGGGCAGTTCGGGGAATGAGCAGTTCTTC.

This sequence joins TRBV18 and TRBJ2-2, with 7 bases matching TRBD1. CDR3 length equals 13 residues. V lost 8 bases, J lost 4 bases, and 4 bases stayed unmatched. The germline gives CDR1 KGHSH, CDR2 LQKENI. The CDR3: CASADRVTGELFF. As DNA, the CDR3 is TGTGCCAGCGCAGACAGGGTCACCGGGGAGCTGTTTTTT. Variable domain in full (rest from reference TRBV18 and TRBJ2-2): NAGVMQNPRHLVRRRGQEARLRCSPMKGHSHVYWYRQLPEEGLKFMVYLQKENIIDESGMPKERFSAEFPKEGPSILRIQQVVRGDSAAYFCASADRVTGELFFGEGSRLTVL.

This chain uses TRBV18 with TRBJ1-1; 9 nucleotides match TRBD1. Germline loops: CDR1 KGHSH, CDR2 LQKENI. Trimming at V came to 3 bases and at J to 10 bases, leaving 9 bases not matched to a gene. This CDR3 contains 14 residues. This chain's CDR3 is CASSPGQGIPRAFF. As DNA, the CDR3 is TGTGCCAGCTCACCTGGACAGGGGATTCCGAGAGCTTTCTTT.

Comment on this clone: The junction and the germline gene differ at one end; a read error may be behind it. The rearrangement joins TRBV7-9 to TRBJ2-7; 12 positions agree with TRBD1. This CDR3 is 16 amino acids long. CDR1 and CDR2 (germline): SEHNR, FQNEAQ (reference sequence). In DNA, the CDR3 is TGTTCCAGCAGCTTAGCGGGACAGGGGGCCTACTACGAGCAGTACTTC. Protein: CSSSLAGQGAYYEQYF.

Written as DNA, the CDR3 is TGTGCCAGCAGCTTTAGGGGCATATCGAGCTCCTACAATGAGCAGTTCTTC. It encodes CASSFRGISSSYNEQFF. V and J are TRBV11-3 and TRBJ2-1; possibly TRBD1 for D (5 bases). This CDR3 region has 17 residues. Germline V gene sequence: CDR1 SGHNT, CDR2 YENEEA. Trimming shortened V by 3 bases and J by 0 bases, and 15 bases separated the two germline ends.

The chain's CDR3 is CASSFRQGRDEKLFF. In DNA form, the CDR3 reads TGCGCCAGCAGCTTCCGTCAGGGGAGGGATGAAAAACTGTTTTTT. The chain uses TRBV5-1 and TRBJ1-4; a weak D match, TRBD1 (6 bases). Trimming took 2 bases from V and 6 from J, leaving 14 bases between them. CDR3 length: 15 residues. Germline CDR1 is SGHRS and CDR2 is YFSETQ.

This chain connects TRBV6-6 to TRBJ2-2; the match to TRBD2 covers 7 bases. The germline V gene encodes CDR1 MNHNY and CDR2 SVGAGI (reference sequence). This CDR3 is 14 amino acids long. Trimming took 5 bases from V and 4 from J; bases not matched to a gene: 4. CDR3 nucleotide sequence: TGTGCCAGCAGTCGACTAGCCGGCACCGGGGAGCTGTTTTTT. This sequence encodes CASSRLAGTGELFF.

The rearrangement uses TRBV10-3 and TRBJ2-1; 7 bases align to TRBD2. V trimming: 6 bases; J trimming: 8 bases; junction bases outside the gene matches: 10. This CDR3 is 14 amino acids long. Germline-derived CDR1 and CDR2 are ENHRY and SYGVKD. The CDR3 region is CAIRLSGAGDEQFF. CDR3 DNA sequence: TGTGCCATCAGACTTTCTGGTGCGGGAGATGAGCAGTTCTTC.

The chain is built from TRBV2 and TRBJ1-5; the match to TRBD1 covers 9 bases. The V segment lost 5 bases and the J segment 2 bases; nucleotides outside the gene matches: 4. Per germline, CDR1 SNHLY and CDR2 FYNNEI. The CDR3 has 15 amino acids. The CDR3 is CASSKRTGGNQPQHF. Written as DNA, the CDR3 is TGTGCCAGCAGTAAGAGGACAGGGGGCAATCAGCCCCAGCATTTT.